This T cell receptor beta chain was captured by sequencing in a study of Ad26.COV2.S vaccination and SARS-CoV-2 variants (dated by TCRdb to about 2021). Some background on the complete study: Vaccine-arm donors came from COV1001, a multicentre, randomized, double-blind, placebo-controlled phase I-IIa trial of Ad26.COV2.S in healthy adults. Ad26.COV2.S was administered intramuscularly at a dose of 5x10^10 or 1x10^11 viral particles, either as one shot or as two shots given 56 days apart. Sequencing of the TCRbeta repertoire served to evaluate the specificity and breadth of SARS-CoV-2-reactive T cell receptors following Ad26.COV2.S vaccination. Participants in the trial were split at random into five groups of five each, receiving low-dose or high-dose Ad26.COV2.S once or twice, or else placebo on both occasions. Throughout the experiments and outcome assessment, investigators stayed blinded to trial group allocation. The TCR-sequenced set comprised approximately 32 samples: approximately 19 Ad26.COV2.S vaccine recipients, 5 placebo recipients and 8 SARS-CoV-2 convalescent individuals. What the research found in general, with its limitations: The study lacked the statistical power to compare responses across vaccine doses or regimens. According to the authors, total T cell responses may have been underestimated by the TCR breadth and depth analyses. Spike-specific TCR breadth was higher in Ad26.COV2.S recipients than in placebo recipients (P = 0.0014). Substantial breadth of spike-specific CD8+ and CD4+ T cell responses was reported after vaccination. Vaccine and placebo recipients had similar non-spike TCR breadth, a finding consistent with the vaccine containing only spike.

The immunoSEQ Assay was the method used to sequence TCRbeta CDR3 regions. After extraction, genomic DNA underwent amplification by bias-controlled multiplex PCR, followed by high-throughput sequencing. On the study's bioinformatics: Collapsing and filtering of sequences were performed to quantify the absolute abundance of each unique TCRbeta CDR3 region. T cell fraction was estimated by normalization of TCRbeta template counts to usable DNA, with usable DNA being measured through amplification of reference genes present in all nucleated cells. Repertoire TCRs were annotated as SARS-CoV-2-specific by exact matching of V gene, CDR3 amino acid sequence and J gene to a known reactive TCR set. The reference SARS-CoV-2 TCR set was derived from MIRA and filtered for enrichment in COVID-19-positive ImmuneCODE repertoires, a step that removed public or cross-reactive TCRs. Based on the MIRA antigens, annotated TCRs were further analysed at the level of specific ORF or position within ORF. Depth was the summed frequency of annotated unique rearrangements, while breadth was defined as annotated unique rearrangements over total unique productive rearrangements. TCR breadth was compared between groups using two-sided Wilcoxon rank-sum tests. Sourced from immuneACCESS, this table was stored by TCRdb with only in-frame sequences that have V and J called. A share of the clones is absent; for the studies checked, an unresolved V gene accounts for under half, and the remainder has no known explanation. V and J calls and clone size are as listed in that table; D and trimming were resolved from the DNA. The sample table shows about 450,000 clones, and roughly nine tenths are seen once. Around 2.6% of the sample is held by the ten biggest clonotypes.

To note about this clone: No antigen is known for it. No much larger clone is present one base from it, and per-base qualities are unavailable.

The sample's treatment or condition label, decoded: 15 to 20 received Ad26.COV2.S at low or high dose, single or two shots; 5 received placebo; per-sample allocation not given. Repertoires of vaccine and placebo recipients were sequenced from samples collected on day 63 after the first injection. Between 29 July and 7 August 2020, Cohort 1b enrolled fewer than 30 adults aged 18-55 years at one site in Boston, USA. Ad26.COV2.S consisted of a replication-incompetent adenovirus type 26 vector by which a prefusion-stabilized SARS-CoV-2 spike protein from the original Wuhan strain was expressed. V is cut back by 3 bases and J by 3 bases, with 6 bases in the junction unmatched. The germline V gene specifies MGHRA as CDR1 and YSYEKL as CDR2. From the cysteine through the phenylalanine, the CDR3 covers 15 amino acids. The CDR3 DNA has 45 bases and is translated from base 1.

Rearrangement joined TRBV4-1 to TRBJ1-1, with 8 middle bases fitting TRBD1. The starting material was peripheral blood, obtained in a trial of Ad26.COV2.S vaccine versus placebo. The source of this sequence is a person aged 18-60 years who received the Ad26.COV2.S COVID-19 vaccine or a placebo. The CDR3 reads as follows: CASSHPGQGYTEAFF. The DNA sequence is TGCGCCAGCAGCCATCCCGGACAGGGCTACACTGAAGCTTTCTTT.